Included here is one T cell receptor (beta chain) sequence, with context. As yet, its antigen is unknown. The junction departs from the called germline gene at one end, perhaps through a read error. This entry belongs to a study of T cell repertoires in cytomegalovirus infection. Study overall: As its CMV epitopes, the study selected recently identified HLA-C-restricted and well-studied HLA-B-restricted targets. An indication of both CMV infection and matching HLA type came from public TCR beta signatures.

Overall study results and limits: Within the response measured ex vivo, HLA-C-restricted CMV-specific TCR beta clonotypes were dominant.

TCRdb reprocessed the reads with MiXCR, giving one entry per CDR3 protein. Of fewer than 1,000,000 distinct CDR3 sequences in the sample, approximately 31% were seen once. From germline, CDR1 is SGHVS and CDR2 FNYEAQ. This CDR3 contains 15 residues. The sequence came from a human donor in good health (CMV status not recorded). Some clones in this sample may be carry-over from other donors' samples. V gene TRBV7-6 combines with J gene TRBJ2-4; a weak D match, TRBD1 (6 bases). The sample was cultured CD8+ T cells from PBMCs, taken from culture after CMV antigen stimulation. The CDR3 here is CVSSLSWGPMNIQYF. In DNA form, the CDR3 reads TGTGTCAGCAGCTTATCGTGGGGGCCCATGAACATTCAGTACTTC.